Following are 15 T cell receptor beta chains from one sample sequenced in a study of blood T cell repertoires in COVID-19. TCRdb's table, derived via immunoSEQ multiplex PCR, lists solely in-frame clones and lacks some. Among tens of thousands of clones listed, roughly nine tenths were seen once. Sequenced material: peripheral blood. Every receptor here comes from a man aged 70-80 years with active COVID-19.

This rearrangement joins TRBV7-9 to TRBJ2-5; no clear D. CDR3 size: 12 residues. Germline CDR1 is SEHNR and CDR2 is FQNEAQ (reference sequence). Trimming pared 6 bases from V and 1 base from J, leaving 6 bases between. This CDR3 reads CASRQTQETQYF. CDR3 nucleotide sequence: TGTGCCAGCAGACAAACCCAAGAGACCCAGTACTTC.

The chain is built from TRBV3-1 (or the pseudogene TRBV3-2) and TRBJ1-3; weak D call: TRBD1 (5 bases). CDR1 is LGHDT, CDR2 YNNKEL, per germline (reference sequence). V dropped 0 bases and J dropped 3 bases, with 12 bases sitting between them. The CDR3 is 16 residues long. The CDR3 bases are TGTGCCAGCAGCCAAGATTTGCTTCAGGGTGGAAACACCATATATTTT. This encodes CASSQDLLQGGNTIYF.

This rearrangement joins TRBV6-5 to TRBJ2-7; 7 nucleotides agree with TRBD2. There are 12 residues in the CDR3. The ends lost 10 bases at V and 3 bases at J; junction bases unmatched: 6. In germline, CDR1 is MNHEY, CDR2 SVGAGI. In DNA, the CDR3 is TGTGCCACGGGGGGTCCGTTCTACGAGCAGTACTTC. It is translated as CATGGPFYEQYF.

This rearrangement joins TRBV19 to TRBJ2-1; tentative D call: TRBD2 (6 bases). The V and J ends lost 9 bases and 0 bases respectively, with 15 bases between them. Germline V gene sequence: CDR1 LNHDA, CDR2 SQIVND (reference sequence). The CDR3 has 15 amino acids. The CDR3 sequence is CASHSGSSSYNEQFF. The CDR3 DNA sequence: TGTGCCAGCCATAGCGGCTCAAGCTCCTACAATGAGCAGTTCTTC.

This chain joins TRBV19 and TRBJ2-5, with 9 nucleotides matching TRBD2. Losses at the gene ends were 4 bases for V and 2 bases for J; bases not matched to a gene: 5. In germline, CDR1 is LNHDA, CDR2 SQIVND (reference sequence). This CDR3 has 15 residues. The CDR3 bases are TGTGCCAGTAGTACGCAGCGGGGGGTACAAGAGACCCAGTACTTC. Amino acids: CASSTQRGVQETQYF. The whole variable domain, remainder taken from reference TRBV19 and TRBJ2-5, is DGGITQSPKYLFRKEGQNVTLSCEQNLNHDAMYWYRQDPGQGLRLIYYSQIVNDFQKGDIAEGYSVSREKKESFPLTVTSAQKNPTAFYLCASSTQRGVQETQYFGPGTRLLVL.

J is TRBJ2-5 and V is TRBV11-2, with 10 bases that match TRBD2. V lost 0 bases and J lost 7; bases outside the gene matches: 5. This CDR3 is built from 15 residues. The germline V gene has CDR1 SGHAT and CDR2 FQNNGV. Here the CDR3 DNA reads TGTGCCAGCAGCTTAGATTCCAGCGGGGGGGTGACCCAGTACTTC. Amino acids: CASSLDSSGGVTQYF. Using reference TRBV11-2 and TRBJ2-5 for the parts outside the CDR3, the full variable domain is EAGVAQSPRYKIIEKRQSVAFWCNPISGHATLYWYQQILGQGPKLLIQFQNNGVVDDSQLPKDRFSAERLKGVDSTLKIQPAKLEDSAVYLCASSLDSSGGVTQYFGPGTRLLVL.

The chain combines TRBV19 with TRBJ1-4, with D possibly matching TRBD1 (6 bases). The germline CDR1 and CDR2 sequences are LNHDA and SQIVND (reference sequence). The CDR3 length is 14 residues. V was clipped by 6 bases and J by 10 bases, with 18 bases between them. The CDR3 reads CASSPRQEGGKLFF. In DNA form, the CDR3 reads TGTGCCAGTAGCCCACGACAGGAAGGAGGAAAACTGTTTTTT.

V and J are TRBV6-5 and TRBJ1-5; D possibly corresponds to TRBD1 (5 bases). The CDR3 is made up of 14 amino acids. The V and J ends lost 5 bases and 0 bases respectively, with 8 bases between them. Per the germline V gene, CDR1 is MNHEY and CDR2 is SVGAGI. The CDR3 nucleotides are TGTGCCAGCAGTAGGGGAAGTAGCAATCAGCCCCAGCATTTT. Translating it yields CASSRGSSNQPQHF.

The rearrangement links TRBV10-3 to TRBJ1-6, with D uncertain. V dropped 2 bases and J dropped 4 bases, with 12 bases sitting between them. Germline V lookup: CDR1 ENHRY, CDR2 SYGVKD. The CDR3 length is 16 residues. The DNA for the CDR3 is TGTGCCATCAGTGAGCGGTCTTCCGAGTATAATTCACCCCTCCACTTT. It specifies CAISERSSEYNSPLHF.

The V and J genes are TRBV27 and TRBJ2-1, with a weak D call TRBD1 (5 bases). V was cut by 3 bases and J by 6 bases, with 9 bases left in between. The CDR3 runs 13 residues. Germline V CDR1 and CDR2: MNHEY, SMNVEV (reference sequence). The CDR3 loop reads CASSFSGPNEQFF. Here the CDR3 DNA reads TGTGCCAGCAGTTTCTCAGGGCCCAATGAGCAGTTCTTC.

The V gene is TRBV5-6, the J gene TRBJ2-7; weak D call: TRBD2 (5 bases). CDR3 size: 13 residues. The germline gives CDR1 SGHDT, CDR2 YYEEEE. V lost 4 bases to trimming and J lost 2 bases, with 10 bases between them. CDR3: CASSPDGAYEQYF. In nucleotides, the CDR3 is TGTGCCAGCAGCCCGGACGGGGCCTACGAGCAGTACTTC.

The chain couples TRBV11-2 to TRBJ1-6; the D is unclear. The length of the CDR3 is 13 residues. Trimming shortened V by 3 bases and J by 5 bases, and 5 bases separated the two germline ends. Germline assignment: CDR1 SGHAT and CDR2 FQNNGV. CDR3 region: CASSFSHNSPLHF. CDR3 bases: TGTGCCAGCAGCTTTAGTCATAATTCACCCCTCCACTTT.

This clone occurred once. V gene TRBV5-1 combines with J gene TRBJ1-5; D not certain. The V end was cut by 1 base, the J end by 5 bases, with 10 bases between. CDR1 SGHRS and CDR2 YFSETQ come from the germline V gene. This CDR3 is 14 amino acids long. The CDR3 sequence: CASSLTPGDQPQHF. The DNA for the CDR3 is TGCGCCAGCAGCTTGACCCCCGGGGATCAGCCCCAGCATTTT.

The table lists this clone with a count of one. The CDR3: CASSQGRGSGELFF. CDR3 DNA sequence: TGTGCCAGCAGCCAAGGAAGGGGGAGCGGGGAGCTGTTTTTT. This chain links TRBV7-3 with TRBJ2-2, with D tentatively TRBD1 (6 bases). The CDR3 has 14 amino acids. With 5 bases removed from V and 7 bases from J, the gap between germline ends came to 14 bases. CDR1 is SGHTA, CDR2 FQGTGA, per germline.

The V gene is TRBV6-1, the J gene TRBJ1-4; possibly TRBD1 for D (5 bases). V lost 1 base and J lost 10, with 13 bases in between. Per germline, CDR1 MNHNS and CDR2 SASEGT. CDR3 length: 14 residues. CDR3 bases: TGTGCCAGCAGTGAAGGACAGCCGTTAGGAAAACTGTTTTTT. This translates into CASSEGQPLGKLFF.